This note documents a single T cell receptor beta chain sequence. The target of this receptor is not known. No quality values exist for individual bases; no much larger clone is one base distant. Specimens were post-treatment primary, local recurrence and metastasis tumors from poor-prognosis patients. These data originate in a study of the immune and genomic landscape of osteosarcoma (dated by TCRdb to the early 2020s). For the study in its entirety: The overall cohort included about 51 pediatric and adult patients with high-grade osteosarcoma, and the median age at diagnosis was 25 to 30 years (range roughly 5-81). The cohort was enriched for poor-risk disease, as unfavorable pathologic response to standard therapy was shown in nearly 75% of the cohort and around 67% of the cohort were deceased. Patients in the overall cohort were roughly 65% male, and roughly 77% presented with localized disease at diagnosis. To define immunogenic potential, the study profiled osteosarcoma specimens using whole genome, RNA and T-cell receptor sequencing along with immunohistochemistry and reverse phase protein arrays. TCR sequencing results were integrated with transcriptome, protein array and immunostaining data to characterize the osteosarcoma immunogenomic landscape. The goal of the study was to explain why immune checkpoint inhibitors have shown limited clinical activity in osteosarcoma. Each of a few patients provided two samples from the same tumor site. The research as a whole found: Clonality benchmarks were derived from external normal skin and healthy peripheral blood data rather than from matched normal tissue. Productive TCR clonality was low overall, averaging around 0.082 with a maximum of roughly 0.3, suggesting limited T-cell clonal expansion. Because osteosarcoma is rare and all possible samples were collected, sample size was not determined by any statistical method. Matched blood was collected from only two patients, alongside the frozen tumor specimens. In five cases a single hyperexpanded clone dominated the repertoire, and each of those five cases had fewer than 100 T-cell clonotypes. TCR productive clonality was greater in the immune-hot C3 cluster than in the cold C1 cluster, although TCR productive clonality remained low overall.

Inclusive of the bounding cysteine and phenylalanine, the CDR3 is 16 residues long. The retained sequence is limited to the CDR3, 48 bases, with the frame set at the first base. Trimming removed 8 bases from V and 4 bases from J; the gene matches leave 14 bases unexplained. CDR1 and CDR2 were assigned from the germline V gene as MGHRA and YSYEKL. TCR beta chain CDR3 regions were immunosequenced using the ImmunoSEQ Assay (Adaptive Biotechnologies). The study's own analysis went as follows. The ImmunoSEQ Analyzer platform was used to export TCRB rearrangements, read counts, read proportions and gene usage. Using productive rearrangements, T-cell clonality was calculated as 1 minus Pielou's evenness. Clonal space homeostasis binned clonotypes as rare, small, medium, large or hyperexpanded (0.01 to 1 of the repertoire). TCR productive clonality was compared across immune clusters C1, C2 and C3 using the Wilcoxon rank sum test. Imported from immuneACCESS, the table was reduced by TCRdb to in-frame sequences with V and J called. These copies leave out some clones; in studies compared against another copy, an unresolved V gene accounts for under half, and the cause of the remainder is not known. V, J and clone size were drawn from that table, and D and trimming were deduced from the DNA. The sample includes approximately 5,500 clones, with about three quarters observed a single time. Jointly, the top ten make up about 5.9% of the sample.

Sequencing used osteosarcoma tumor tissue from the lung. Recombination joined TRBV4-1 with TRBJ2-3; 8 bases in the middle match TRBD2. This receptor was identified in a human donor with osteosarcoma. The nucleotide sequence is TGCGCCAGCTCCCAACCCAGCGGGAGTGTGGCAGATACGCAGTATTTT. It specifies CASSQPSGSVADTQYF.